This T cell receptor (beta chain) stems from a study of T-cell reconstitution after alpha-beta-depleted transplantation in children. Unique molecular identifiers were used in preparing the TCRbeta library. In TCRdb, the PCR reads were re-called with MiXCR into one record per CDR3 protein. The table has about 1,000,000 distinct CDR3 sequences, under 30% seen once. The study's findings and limits: The origin of high day-60 TCRbeta diversity in some patients lay in surviving recipient T cells and thymic progenitors. In patients about two months after transplant, alpha-beta T cells reportedly arose from several hundred expanded graft clones. T-cell counts and diversity at one year following transplant were attributed mainly to newly produced T cells.

This clonotype was counted only a few times. Its cognate antigen is unknown. Germline-derived CDR1 and CDR2 are SGHRS and YFSETQ. Trimming removed 1 base at V and 2 bases at J, with 12 bases between. The CDR3 is made up of 15 amino acids. The sequences come from PBMCs, mostly from graft donor cells, collected 360 days after TCRalphabeta/CD19-depleted stem cell transplant. This TCR was recovered from a boy under two years old who had a stem cell transplant for SCID, so the T cells may come from the graft donor. The V call is TRBV5-1, the J call TRBJ2-5, with D tentatively TRBD2 (6 bases). The chain's CDR3 is CASSLYGGVQETQYF. In nucleotides, the CDR3 is TGCGCCAGCAGCTTGTACGGCGGGGTTCAAGAGACCCAGTACTTC. The variable domain in full, with the rest retrieved from reference TRBV5-1 and TRBJ2-5, is KAGVTQTPRYLIKTRGQQVTLSCSPISGHRSVSWYQQTPGQGLQFLFEYFSETQRNKGNFPGRFSGRQFSNSRSEMNVSTLELGDSALYLCASSLYGGVQETQYFGPGTRLLVL.